Below are 15 T cell receptor beta chains sequenced from a single sample in a study of blood T cell repertoires in COVID-19. The repertoire was sequenced with immunoSEQ multiplex PCR; TCRdb's copy has only in-frame clones and lacks some. The sample lists over 300,000 clones, approximately 83% occurring once. Sequenced material: PBMCs or T cells enriched from blood (not recorded which). The receptors were gathered from a young man who had recovered from COVID-19.

Comments on this clone: Other DNA sequences from this sample encode an identical CDR3 as well. This rearrangement joins TRBV27 to TRBJ2-7; 8 positions agree with TRBD1. CDR1 is MNHEY, CDR2 SMNVEV, per germline (reference sequence). This CDR3 region has 13 residues. V lost 4 bases to trimming and J lost 4 bases; unmatched junction nucleotides: 3. The CDR3 reads CASSSWTGYEQYF. DNA for the CDR3: TGTGCCAGCAGTTCCTGGACAGGGTACGAGCAGTACTTC.

Only one count was recorded for this clone. This chain links TRBV25-1 with TRBJ2-7, with D possibly being TRBD2 (6 bases). CDR3 length: 14 residues. CDR1 MGHDK and CDR2 SYGVNS come from the germline V gene. Between the trimmed V and J ends, which lost 5 bases and 3 bases, there was a span of 14 bases. CDR3 sequence: CASSFPQEGYEQYF. The CDR3 DNA reads TGTGCCAGCAGTTTCCCTCAGGAGGGCTACGAGCAGTACTTC.

This clone has just one count. The chain links TRBV2 to TRBJ1-2; D gene ambiguous. This CDR3 contains 16 residues. Trimming pared 4 bases from V and 0 bases from J, leaving 15 bases between. Germline V gene sequence: CDR1 SNHLY, CDR2 FYNNEI. CDR3 sequence: CASSGPPGVPNYGYTF. In DNA form, the CDR3 reads TGTGCCAGCAGTGGTCCCCCTGGAGTCCCTAACTATGGCTACACCTTC.

The chain links TRBV6-5 to TRBJ2-7; 10 nucleotides agree with TRBD1. This CDR3 spans 14 amino acids. The germline V gene has CDR1 MNHEY and CDR2 SVGAGI. J gave up 1 base and V 6 bases, and 3 bases lay outside the gene matches. CDR3 DNA sequence: TGTGCCAGCAGGAGACAGGGGGCGTCCTACGAGCAGTACTTC. Its protein is CASRRQGASYEQYF.

J is TRBJ1-3 and V is TRBV29-1; the D is unclear. The CDR3 extends over 14 amino acids. V was clipped by 4 bases and J by 0 bases, with 10 bases between them. Germline-derived CDR1 and CDR2 are SQVTM and ANQGSEA. The CDR3 DNA reads as TGCAGCGTTGCAGAAACTTACTCTGGAAACACCATATATTTT. It yields the protein CSVAETYSGNTIYF.

The J gene is TRBJ1-2, the V gene TRBV30, with TRBD1 identical over 9 bases. J gave up 4 bases and V 1 base, and 10 bases lay outside the gene matches. Germline lookup yields CDR1 GTSNPN and CDR2 SVGIG (reference sequence). The CDR3 is 16 residues long. The CDR3 DNA is TGTGCCTGGAGTGCCGGGACAGGGTTGCTTGTCTATGGCTACACCTTC. Translating it yields CAWSAGTGLLVYGYTF.

A single count supports this clone. This chain's CDR3 is CAWRTTGKGSNQPQHF. For the CDR3, the DNA is TGTGCCTGGAGGACGACAGGGAAAGGGAGCAATCAGCCCCAGCATTTT. This sequence joins TRBV30 and TRBJ1-5; TRBD1 agrees at 7 bases. Germline-derived CDR1 and CDR2 are GTSNPN and SVGIG (reference sequence). The CDR3 totals 16 residues. The V and J ends lost 3 bases and 1 base, in that order; junction bases with no gene match: 9.

The chain couples TRBV6-5 to TRBJ1-1, with D maybe TRBD1 (6 bases). In germline, CDR1 is MNHEY, CDR2 SVGAGI. The V gene lost 6 bases and the J gene lost 0 bases, with 8 bases spanning the gap. The CDR3 has 13 residues. DNA for the CDR3: TGTGCCAGCAGCCAGGGGATGAACACTGAAGCTTTCTTT. This codes for CASSQGMNTEAFF.

Comment on this clone: This specimen includes other DNA sequences encoding the same CDR3. The V gene is TRBV30, the J gene TRBJ1-5; D might be TRBD1 (5 bases). Germline V gives CDR1 GTSNPN, CDR2 SVGIG (reference sequence). This CDR3 region has 13 residues. V lost 0 bases and J 7 bases, leaving 10 bases between the germline ends. The chain's CDR3 is CAWSVQGGQPQHF. CDR3 nucleotides: TGTGCCTGGAGTGTGCAGGGTGGACAGCCCCAGCATTTT. Full variable domain (remainder filled in from reference TRBV30 and TRBJ1-5): SQTIHQWPATLVQPVGSPLSLECTVEGTSNPNLYWYRQAAGRGLQLLFYSVGIGQISSEVPQNLSASRPQDRQFILSSKKLLLSDSGFYLCAWSVQGGQPQHFGDGTRLSIL.

The chain has TRBV23-1 and TRBJ1-5, with D possibly being TRBD1 (5 bases). TRBV23-1 is placed among ORFs of uncertain function. V was clipped by 5 bases and J by 4 bases, with 12 bases between them. This CDR3 has 14 residues. This CDR3 reads CASSGRQQNQPQHF. The CDR3 DNA reads TGCGCCAGCAGTGGACGACAGCAAAATCAGCCCCAGCATTTT.

The DNA of the CDR3 is TGCGCCAGCAGCCAAGGTTCAGGGTTTGGGGTACAGACACGCTATGGCTACACCTTC. As protein: CASSQGSGFGVQTRYGYTF. The chain has TRBV4-3 and TRBJ1-2; D possibly corresponds to TRBD1 (5 bases). This CDR3 is built from 19 residues. Germline CDR1 is LGHNA and CDR2 is YSLEER. V shed 1 base and J shed 4 bases, with 25 bases lying between them.

This chain connects TRBV29-1 to TRBJ2-3, with 10 nucleotides matching TRBD2. V gave up 8 bases and J gave up 3 bases; unmatched junction bases: 11. CDR3 length: 15 residues. CDR1 SQVTM and CDR2 ANQGSEA come from the germline V gene. CDR3 sequence reads: CSTNQAGGITDTQYF. The CDR3 nucleotides read TGCAGCACAAACCAAGCGGGGGGGATAACAGATACGCAGTATTTT.

The chain joins TRBV6-2 or TRBV6-3 to TRBJ1-3; possible D gene TRBD1, 5 bases. This CDR3 comprises 16 residues. The germline CDR1 and CDR2 sequences are MNHEY and SVGEGT. V lost 0 bases and J 1 base, leaving 10 bases between the germline ends. In DNA form, the CDR3 reads TGTGCCAGCAGTTACTCGGGGCCATCATCTGGAAACACCATATATTTT. It is translated as CASSYSGPSSGNTIYF.

This clone appeared a few times. V usage is TRBV20-1 and J usage is TRBJ2-3; D is perhaps TRBD2 (5 bases). Germline CDR1 is DFQATT and CDR2 is SNEGSKA (reference sequence). Trimming removed 3 bases at V and 2 bases at J, with 18 bases between. CDR3 length equals 16 residues. CDR3 amino acids: CSASVRRGTVTDTQYF. The DNA for the CDR3 is TGCAGTGCTAGTGTGCGTCGGGGAACCGTCACAGATACGCAGTATTTT.

The CDR3 region has the DNA TGTGCCACCAGCAGGGGCTTCGGGACAGGGAACAATGAGCAGTTCTTC. It codes for CATSRGFGTGNNEQFF. V gene TRBV15 combines with J gene TRBJ2-1, with TRBD1 matching 9 bases. Unmatched junction bases numbered 8, after V lost 3 bases and J lost 5 bases. Germline V gene lookup returns CDR1 LNHNV and CDR2 YYDKDF (reference sequence). The CDR3 consists of 16 residues.